This TCR beta chain was recorded in a study of T cell responses to AZD1222 COVID-19 vaccine. Study outcomes and limitations: At baseline, just 6 or 7 AZD1222 recipients tested seropositive.

Second-dose schedules of about 4 or about 12 weeks were combined. As regards this clone: Its antigen remains unknown.

The protocol was immunoSEQ multiplex PCR, while the TCRdb copy is restricted to in-frame clones and leaves out a portion. Here the sample spans approximately 120,000 clones, about 90% being singletons. This CDR3 is built from 14 residues. Germline CDR1 and CDR2: SGDLS and YYNGEE. Trimming took off 7 bases at V and 6 bases at J, with 17 bases between the two ends. The source of this sequence is an adult who received the AZD1222 COVID-19 vaccine. The sequenced sample was peripheral blood, obtained 28 days after the second AZD1222 dose. This chain uses TRBV9 with TRBJ2-4; a possible D gene is TRBD2 (6 bases). CDR3 sequence (DNA): TGTGCCAGCGGGGGAGGACTACCGCGAAACATTCAGTACTTC. Protein sequence: CASGGGLPRNIQYF.